A single sample gave rise to the 32 T cell receptor beta chains below, sequenced in a study of T cell clonality in common variable immunodeficiency. TCRdb keeps only in-frame clones here, not all; method: immunoSEQ multiplex PCR. The table lists more than 35,000 clones, with no singletons. Sequencing was performed on peripheral blood mononuclear cells. These receptors came from a person between 18 and 70 years old in good health.

This clone was found many times. The CDR3 end lies 3 residues beyond the end of the read and is filled in from the germline J gene. This chain links TRBV5-1 with TRBJ1-6; 7 positions match TRBD1. V was pared by 3 bases and J by 8 bases, with 11 bases of the junction left unmatched. The CDR3 spans 16 residues. CDR1 is SGHRS and CDR2 is YFSETQ in the germline V gene. Partial CDR3 DNA: TGCGCCAGCAGCTCCCGGGCAGGGGGGAAGGATTCACCC. This gives the protein CASSSRAGGKDSP. The complete CDR3 sequence is CASSSRAGGKDSPLHF.

This clone came up many times. The CDR3 goes on 3 residues after the read ends, and that part is filled in from the germline J gene. The V and J genes are TRBV6-1 and TRBJ1-2, with 9 bases fitting TRBD1. Germline values: CDR1 MNHNS, CDR2 SASEGT. The CDR3 runs 13 residues. Partial CDR3 DNA: TGTGCCAGCAGTGCCACAGGGGGCTTCGGC. Its protein product is CASSATGGFG. The full CDR3 reads CASSATGGFGYTF.

On this clone itself: Read sequence stops 3 residues before the CDR3 end, and the germline J gene provides the missing end. V usage is TRBV5-1 and J usage is TRBJ1-3; 7 bases line up with TRBD1. The germline V gene has CDR1 SGHRS and CDR2 YFSETQ. With 4 bases clipped from V and 4 bases from J, the junction kept 5 bases outside the gene matches. The CDR3 sequence is 14 residues long. This CDR3 reads CASSLGTEGNTIYF. Incomplete CDR3 DNA: TGCGCCAGCAGCCTCGGGACAGAGGGAAACACC.

There are many counts of this clone. The read ends 3 residues early relative to the CDR3; the germline J gene fills the gap. The rearrangement links TRBV7-6 to TRBJ1-1; D unresolved. Germline V gives CDR1 SGHVS, CDR2 FNYEAQ. Trimming stripped 7 bases from V and 1 base from J, with 10 bases between. This CDR3 has 13 residues. The DNA read from the CDR3 is TGTGCCAGCATCCAACAAGAGAACACTGAA. Translated: CASIQQENTE. Given in full, the CDR3 is CASIQQENTEAFF. The whole variable domain, filled in from reference TRBV7-6 and TRBJ1-1, reads GAGVSQSPRYKVTKRGQDVALRCDPISGHVSLYWYRQALGQGPEFLTYFNYEAQQDKSGLPNDRFSAERPEGSISTLTIQRTEQRDSAMYRCASIQQENTEAFFGQGTRLTVV.

With regard to this clone: With only one base between it and a far larger clone, this is likely a read error. The CDR3 end falls 3 residues outside the read, so it is completed with the germline J gene. V and J are TRBV30 and TRBJ2-1, with D possibly being TRBD1 (6 bases). Between the trimmed V and J ends, which lost 5 bases and 4 bases, there was a span of 12 bases. CDR1 and CDR2 (germline): GTSNPN, SVGIG (reference sequence). The CDR3 covers 13 residues. The DNA read from the CDR3 is TGTGCCTGGGACAGGTATAATTACAATGAG. Its protein product is CAWDRYNYNE. From start to end, the CDR3 is CAWDRYNYNEQFF.

The sequenced CDR3 bases are TGTGCCAGCAGCTTAGGGACTAGCGGGGGGGAC. Residues: CASSLGTSGGD. The whole CDR3 reads CASSLGTSGGDYTF. The gene calls are TRBV7-2 and TRBJ1-2; tentatively, D is TRBD1 (5 bases). The CDR3 goes on 3 residues after the read ends, and that part is filled in from the germline J gene. CDR1 and CDR2 (germline): SGHTA, FQGNSA. This CDR3 spans 14 amino acids.

This clone came up many times. The read stops 3 residues short of the end of the CDR3; the missing end is completed from the germline J gene. The V call is TRBV20-1, the J call TRBJ1-2, with D hard to call. Looked up from germline, CDR1 is DFQATT and CDR2 is SNEGSKA (reference sequence). The CDR3 runs to 13 residues. Here the CDR3 reads CSARGPKAPGYTF. The sequenced part of the CDR3 DNA is TGCAGTGCTAGAGGCCCAAAGGCCCCAGGC.

Comments on this clone: The CDR3 end lies 3 residues beyond the end of the read and is filled in from the germline J gene. The chain links TRBV6-1 to TRBJ1-5; weak D call: TRBD1 (5 bases). Per the germline V gene, CDR1 is MNHNS and CDR2 is SASEGT. This CDR3 spans 15 amino acids. V lost 4 bases to trimming and J lost 0 bases, with 10 bases between them. Partial CDR3 DNA: TGTGCCAGCAGTGGCAGGGTTGGTAGCAATCAGCCC. Amino acid sequence: CASSGRVGSNQP. The whole CDR3 is CASSGRVGSNQPQHF.

This clone has at least ten counts. The sequenced fragment ends 3 residues before the CDR3 boundary, so the rest is inferred from the germline J gene. This sequence joins TRBV4-1 and TRBJ1-1; no clear D. Germline CDR1 is MGHRA and CDR2 is YSYEKL. CDR3 length equals 11 residues. The V gene lost 2 bases and the J gene lost 7 bases, with 5 bases spanning the gap. CDR3 DNA, as far as it was read: TGCGCCAGCAGCCAATACAATGAA. This sequence encodes CASSQYNE. Given in full, the CDR3 is CASSQYNEAFF.

This clone came up many times. The CDR3 extends 3 residues past the end of the read, so its final part is completed from the germline J gene. This chain links TRBV10-3 with TRBJ1-2; TRBD1 aligns across 8 bases. CDR3 length: 16 residues. Germline V CDR1 and CDR2: ENHRY, SYGVKD. The junction had 9 bases not matched to a gene; V was cut back by 6 bases and J by 0 bases. CDR3 DNA, as far as it was read: TGTGCCATCAGGGCAGACAGGGGAAAGGCTAACTATGGC. Translation: CAIRADRGKANYG. The CDR3, in full, reads CAIRADRGKANYGYTF.

This clone was observed many times. Read coverage stops 3 residues before the CDR3 terminus; the germline J gene supplies the remainder. This chain connects TRBV18 to TRBJ1-4; D might be TRBD1 (5 bases). V was trimmed by 3 bases and J by 0 bases, leaving 14 bases between them. The germline gives CDR1 KGHSH, CDR2 LQKENI. CDR3 size: 17 residues. CDR3 loop: CASSPWRGLTTNEKLFF. CDR3 DNA, as far as it was read: TGTGCCAGCTCACCGTGGAGGGGACTTACAACTAATGAAAAA.

This clone was seen at least ten times. One end of the junction does not line up with germline, which may come from a read error. The sequenced fragment ends 3 residues before the CDR3 boundary, so the rest is inferred from the germline J gene. The chain has TRBV4-2 and TRBJ1-2; unclear D gene. The CDR3 is 15 amino acids. CDR1 and CDR2 from the germline V gene are LGHNA and YNFKEQ. The CDR3 DNA, read in part, is TGCGCCAGCAGCCAGGTATTGGCAGGAGAATATGGC. Translation: CASSQVLAGEYG. The CDR3, in full, reads CASSQVLAGEYGYTF.

There are many counts of this clone. The read halts 3 residues ahead of the CDR3 end, with the missing end drawn from the germline J gene. The gene calls are TRBV6-2 or TRBV6-3 and TRBJ1-2; a possible D gene is TRBD1 (5 bases). The V end lost 6 bases, the J end lost 1 base, and 21 bases lay between the germline ends. CDR3 length: 17 amino acids. Germline CDR1 reads MNHEY; CDR2 reads SVGEGT. CDR3 sequence reads: CASRSTGTHTYNYGYTF. CDR3 DNA (partial): TGTGCCAGCAGGTCGACCGGGACTCATACTTATAACTATGGC.

This clone was detected ten times or more. With the read ending 3 residues before the CDR3 end, the germline J gene is used to fill in that end. This chain uses TRBV19 with TRBJ1-4, with 9 nucleotides matching TRBD1. Unmatched junction bases numbered 6, after V lost 6 bases and J lost 7 bases. In germline, CDR1 is LNHDA, CDR2 SQIVND (reference sequence). The CDR3 extends over 14 amino acids. The chain's CDR3 is CASRDRGRFEKLFF. The part of the CDR3 DNA that was read is TGTGCCAGTAGAGACAGGGGGAGGTTTGAAAAA.

This clone has ten or more counts. One end of the junction is discordant with germline, which a read error may explain. The observed sequence ends 3 residues before the CDR3 terminus, with the missing tail filled in from the germline J gene. The V call is TRBV4-2, the J call TRBJ1-1, with a tentative D call TRBD1 (5 bases). The CDR3 contains 14 residues. From germline, CDR1 is LGHNA and CDR2 YNFKEQ. The CDR3 DNA, read in part, is TGCGCCAGCAGCGCCCGACAGAGGAACACTGAA. It translates to CASSARQRNTE. The whole CDR3 reads CASSARQRNTEAFF.

Ten or more counts support this clone. With the read ending 3 residues before the CDR3 end, the germline J gene is used to fill in that end. The chain joins TRBV19 to TRBJ1-4; no firm D call. V was clipped by 5 bases and J by 10 bases, with 5 bases between them. Germline values: CDR1 LNHDA, CDR2 SQIVND (reference sequence). This CDR3 contains 10 residues. The part of the CDR3 DNA that was read is TGTGCCAGTAGTTCGGGAAAA. Translated: CASSSGK. Given in full, the CDR3 is CASSSGKLFF.

This clone was recorded at least ten times. The CDR3 goes on 3 residues after the read ends, and that part is filled in from the germline J gene. This rearrangement joins TRBV5-4 to TRBJ1-2; a possible D gene is TRBD1 (5 bases). V was clipped by 2 bases and J by 6 bases, with 17 bases between them. The V gene's germline CDR1 is SGHNT and CDR2 YYREEE (reference sequence). This CDR3 region has 15 residues. This CDR3 is CASSFVGASANGYTF. The part of the CDR3 DNA that was read is TGTGCCAGCAGCTTCGTTGGGGCGTCCGCTAATGGC.

This clone was picked up many times. The read ends 3 residues early relative to the CDR3; the germline J gene fills the gap. J is TRBJ1-6 and V is TRBV7-2; D is ambiguous. The CDR3 is 14 residues long. V was cut by 2 bases and J by 7 bases, with 9 bases left in between. Germline CDR1 and CDR2: SGHTA and FQGNSA. This chain's CDR3 is CASSLIPLNSPLHF. The DNA read from the CDR3 is TGTGCCAGCAGCTTAATCCCCTTGAATTCACCC.

This clone occurred many times. The CDR3 end is not reached by the read, which stops 3 residues before it; the germline J gene fills it in. This chain connects TRBV7-6 to TRBJ2-2; D is ambiguous. Deletions cut 2 bases from V and 5 bases from J, with 9 bases between. Germline V gene lookup returns CDR1 SGHVS and CDR2 FNYEAQ. This CDR3 has 14 residues. The DNA read from the CDR3 is TGTGCCAGCAGCTTACAGCAGGCTACCGGGGAG. This codes for CASSLQQATGE. The entire CDR3 protein reads CASSLQQATGELFF. The variable domain in full, completed from reference TRBV7-6 and TRBJ2-2, reads GAGVSQSPRYKVTKRGQDVALRCDPISGHVSLYWYRQALGQGPEFLTYFNYEAQQDKSGLPNDRFSAERPEGSISTLTIQRTEQRDSAMYRCASSLQQATGELFFGEGSRLTVL.

This clone appeared many times. Other DNA sequences in the same sample also yield this CDR3. CDR3 loop: CASILTSTGYYEQYF. CDR3 DNA, as far as it was read: TGTGCCAGCATCCTTACTTCGACAGGGTACTACGAG. The V call is TRBV7-8, the J call TRBJ2-7; 7 nucleotides match TRBD1. The CDR3 end falls 3 residues outside the read, so it is completed with the germline J gene. Per the germline V gene, CDR1 is SGHVS and CDR2 is FQNEAQ. This CDR3 is built from 15 residues. Losses at the gene ends were 7 bases for V and 3 bases for J; bases not matched to a gene: 12.

The sample holds a few counts of this clone. With the read ending 3 residues before the CDR3 end, the germline J gene is used to fill in that end. The rearrangement joins TRBV2 to TRBJ1-6; a weak D match, TRBD1 (6 bases). The CDR3 runs 14 residues. From germline, CDR1 is SNHLY and CDR2 FYNNEI. Trimming stripped 8 bases from V and 3 bases from J, with 11 bases between. The sequenced CDR3 bases are TGTGCCAGCCTAATACAGGGCTATAATTCACCC. Translation: CASLIQGYNSP. The complete CDR3 protein is CASLIQGYNSPLHF.

Of note for this clone: Read sequence stops 3 residues before the CDR3 end, and the germline J gene provides the missing end. V is TRBV7-9 and J is TRBJ2-4; no firm D call. CDR3 size: 13 residues. CDR1 and CDR2 (germline): SEHNR, FQNEAQ (reference sequence). The CDR3 region is CASSLAVSVGQYF. CDR3 DNA (partial): TGTGCCAGCAGCTTAGCTGTCTCAGTTGGT.

This clone was counted at least ten times. The read gets to within 3 residues of the CDR3 end, and the germline J gene fills in the rest. V usage is TRBV19 and J usage is TRBJ1-6; D is possibly TRBD1 (6 bases). This CDR3 has 14 residues. CDR1 LNHDA and CDR2 SQIVND come from the germline V gene (reference sequence). The V gene lost 4 bases and the J gene lost 7 bases, with 11 bases spanning the gap. The CDR3 is CASSTGTLNSPLHF. The part of the CDR3 DNA that was read is TGTGCCAGTAGTACCGGGACACTGAATTCACCC.

This clone has ten or more counts. The sequenced fragment ends 3 residues before the CDR3 boundary, so the rest is inferred from the germline J gene. The gene calls are TRBV29-1 and TRBJ2-5; 8 bases align to TRBD2. This CDR3 contains 17 residues. Germline V gene lookup returns CDR1 SQVTM and CDR2 ANQGSEA. J gave up 0 bases and V 4 bases, and 13 bases lay outside the gene matches. The part of the CDR3 DNA that was read is TGCAGCGTTGGTCTAGCGGGCGCTATTTTGAACCAAGAGACC. Translating gives CSVGLAGAILNQET. The CDR3 in full is CSVGLAGAILNQETQYF. Drawing the rest from reference TRBV29-1 and TRBJ2-5, the complete variable domain is SAVISQKPSRDICQRGTSLTIQCQVDSQVTMMFWYRQQPGQSLTLIATANQGSEATYESGFVIDKFPISRPNLTFSTLTVSNMSPEDSSIYLCSVGLAGAILNQETQYFGPGTRLLVL.

Ten or more counts support this clone. The read gets to within 3 residues of the CDR3 end, and the germline J gene fills in the rest. The chain combines TRBV18 with TRBJ2-2; 9 bases match TRBD1. The CDR3 spans 17 residues. Germline trimming cut 3 bases from V and 8 bases from J; bases unmatched to any gene: 13. In germline, CDR1 is KGHSH, CDR2 LQKENI. CDR3 bases read: TGTGCCAGCTCACCTGGATCGGGACAGGGATTTTCGGGGGAG. As protein: CASSPGSGQGFSGE. The CDR3 in its entirety is CASSPGSGQGFSGELFF.

This clone was detected ten times or more. The read stops 3 residues short of the end of the CDR3; the missing end is completed from the germline J gene. V is TRBV6-2 or TRBV6-3 and J is TRBJ2-3, with 8 bases matching TRBD2. Germline V gene data show CDR1 as MNHEY and CDR2 as SVGEGT. V was clipped by 5 bases and J by 6 bases; unmatched bases: 7. The CDR3 runs 14 residues. The CDR3 reads CASSQGLVGDTQYF. CDR3 DNA (partial): TGTGCCAGCAGTCAGGGACTAGTCGGGGATACG.

This clone was recorded at least ten times. The CDR3 protein is CASSPGGEGQPQHF. Incomplete CDR3 DNA: TGTGCCAGCTCACCAGGGGGCGAGGGTCAGCCC. The rearrangement links TRBV18 to TRBJ1-5; tentative D call: TRBD1 (6 bases). The CDR3 is cut off 3 residues early in the read; its end comes from the germline J gene. Looked up from germline, CDR1 is KGHSH and CDR2 is LQKENI. The CDR3 consists of 14 residues. Trimming took off 2 bases at V and 6 bases at J, with 11 bases between the two ends. Drawing the rest from reference TRBV18 and TRBJ1-5, the complete variable domain is NAGVMQNPRHLVRRRGQEARLRCSPMKGHSHVYWYRQLPEEGLKFMVYLQKENIIDESGMPKERFSAEFPKEGPSILRIQQVVRGDSAAYFCASSPGGEGQPQHFGDGTRLSIL.

This clone came up many times. The sequence runs out 3 residues before the end of the CDR3; the remainder is reconstructed from the germline J gene. The chain carries TRBV6-2 or TRBV6-3 and TRBJ2-1, with 8 bases fitting TRBD2. The CDR3 covers 13 residues. In germline, CDR1 is MNHEY, CDR2 SVGEGT. This chain's CDR3 is CASFTSGHNEQFF. The CDR3 bases that were read are TGTGCTTCGTTTACTAGCGGACACAATGAG.

The table lists this clone with many counts. The read stops 3 residues short of the end of the CDR3; the missing end is completed from the germline J gene. The chain combines TRBV20-1 with TRBJ1-2, with D perhaps matching TRBD1 (5 bases). V lost 3 bases, J lost 4 bases, and 15 bases lay in between. There are 14 residues in the CDR3. CDR1 is DFQATT, CDR2 SNEGSKA, per germline (reference sequence). CDR3 bases read: TGCAGTGCTAGGGGCAGGGCTTTCGTCTATGGC. Amino acid sequence: CSARGRAFVYG. In full, the CDR3 reads CSARGRAFVYGYTF.

This clone was seen ten or more times. The read falls 3 residues short of the CDR3 end, and the missing part is taken from the germline J gene. The V gene is TRBV20-1, the J gene TRBJ1-2, with a possible D match to TRBD1 (5 bases). Germline CDR1 reads DFQATT; CDR2 reads SNEGSKA (reference sequence). This CDR3 has 13 residues. This CDR3 reads CSARVWGGEGYTF. CDR3 DNA (partial): TGCAGTGCTAGAGTGTGGGGCGGAGAGGGC.

Ten or more counts support this clone. The CDR3 bases that were read are TGTGCCAGCAGCTACGACAGCTCTGGAAACACC. As protein: CASSYDSSGNT. The whole CDR3 is CASSYDSSGNTIYF. The V call is TRBV4-2, the J call TRBJ1-3, with D tentatively TRBD1 (5 bases). The CDR3 is cut off 3 residues early in the read; its end comes from the germline J gene. V dropped 5 bases and J dropped 0 bases, with 8 bases sitting between them. This CDR3 has 14 amino acids. Germline CDR1 LGHNA, CDR2 YNFKEQ.

This clone was observed many times. The read finishes 3 residues shy of the CDR3 end, and the germline J gene is used to complete it. The chain is built from TRBV5-6 and TRBJ2-1, with 10 bases fitting TRBD2. The CDR3 extends over 14 amino acids. The J segment lost 5 bases and the V segment lost 2 bases, leaving 1 base of the junction unmatched. Germline assignment: CDR1 SGHDT and CDR2 YYEEEE. CDR3 DNA, as far as it was read: TGTGCCAGCAGCTTAGCGGGAGGGCACAATGAG. This gives the protein CASSLAGGHNE. The full CDR3 is CASSLAGGHNEQFF.